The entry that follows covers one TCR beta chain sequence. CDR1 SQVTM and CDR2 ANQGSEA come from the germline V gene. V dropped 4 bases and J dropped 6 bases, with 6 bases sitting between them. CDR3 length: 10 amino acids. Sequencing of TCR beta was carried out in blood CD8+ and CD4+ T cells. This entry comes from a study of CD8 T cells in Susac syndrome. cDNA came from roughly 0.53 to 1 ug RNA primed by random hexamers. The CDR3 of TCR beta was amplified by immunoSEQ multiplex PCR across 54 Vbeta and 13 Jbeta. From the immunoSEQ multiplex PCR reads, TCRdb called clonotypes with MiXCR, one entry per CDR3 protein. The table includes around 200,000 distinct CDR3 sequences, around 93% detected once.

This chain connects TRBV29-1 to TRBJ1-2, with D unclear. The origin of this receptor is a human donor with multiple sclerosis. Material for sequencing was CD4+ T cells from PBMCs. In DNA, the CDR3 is TGCAGCGTTGCTGGGGATGGCTACACCTTC. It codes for CSVAGDGYTF.